This passage covers 14 T cell receptor beta chains from one sample sequenced in a study of shared clonotypes between healthy human individuals. In the naive CD8 group, cells lacked CD45RO and were positively selected for CCR7, so terminally differentiated effector memory CD45RA+ cells were left out. Profiled with immunoSEQ multiplex PCR; TCRdb holds only in-frame clones, not every one. Of nearly 2 million clones in the sample, less than 95% are singletons; the top ten hold 0.95% to 1.5%. The sample was naive CD8+ T cells sorted from blood. Receptor source: a man younger than 35 in good health.

This clone was detected once. The chain employs TRBV13 and TRBJ1-2; 7 positions agree with TRBD1. Germline V gene data show CDR1 as PRHDT and CDR2 as FYEKMQ (reference sequence). This CDR3 region has 16 residues. V shed 5 bases, J shed 6 bases, and the junction held 15 bases outside the gene matches. The CDR3 nucleotides read TGTGCCAGCAGCCCATTTGCCGGGACAGATAATGATGGCTACACCTTC. This codes for CASSPFAGTDNDGYTF.

A remark on this clone: Other DNA sequences in the same sample also yield this CDR3. The rearrangement links TRBV28 to TRBJ1-4; D is undetermined. Germline CDR1 MDHEN, CDR2 SYDVKM. This CDR3 spans 11 amino acids. V was shortened by 2 bases and J by 6 bases, with 1 base between the two germline ends. As DNA, the CDR3 is TGTGCCAGCAGTTTAGATGAAAAACTGTTTTTT. Protein sequence: CASSLDEKLFF. Variable domain in full (rest from reference TRBV28 and TRBJ1-4): DVKVTQSSRYLVKRTGEKVFLECVQDMDHENMFWYRQDPGLGLRLIYFSYDVKMKEKGDIPEGYSVSREKKERFSLILESASTNQTSMYLCASSLDEKLFFGSGTQLSVL.

The V call is TRBV27, the J call TRBJ2-7; the D gene could be TRBD1 or TRBD2 (5 bases each). Germline lookup yields CDR1 MNHEY and CDR2 SMNVEV (reference sequence). This CDR3 region has 16 residues. Trimming left V 0 bases short and J 4 bases short, with 16 bases between. This chain's CDR3 is CASSLSPGTSTYEQYF. The CDR3 DNA reads TGTGCCAGCAGTTTATCTCCCGGGACGAGCACGTACGAGCAGTACTTC.

This chain connects TRBV19 to TRBJ1-1; tentative D call: TRBD1 (6 bases). V was pared by 10 bases and J by 5 bases, with 14 bases between. Germline loops: CDR1 LNHDA, CDR2 SQIVND (reference sequence). The CDR3 is made up of 12 amino acids. The CDR3 DNA reads as TGTGCCATCCTTCTAGGGGGAACTGAAGCTTTCTTT. This translates into CAILLGGTEAFF.

CDR3 nucleotide sequence: TGTGCCAGCAGTTATAGCGGGAGCGGCTACGAGCAGTACTTC. Its protein is CASSYSGSGYEQYF. The chain employs TRBV6-5 and TRBJ2-7; 9 bases map to TRBD2. The CDR3 spans 14 residues. The germline CDR1 and CDR2 sequences are MNHEY and SVGAGI. Unmatched junction bases numbered 3, after V lost 3 bases and J lost 3 bases.

The chain employs TRBV30 and TRBJ1-1; no definite D call. The germline V gene has CDR1 GTSNPN and CDR2 SVGIG (reference sequence). This CDR3 region has 12 residues. Trimming stripped 3 bases from V and 7 bases from J, with 12 bases between. Here the CDR3 reads CAWRFGIVEAFF. The CDR3 DNA follows: TGTGCCTGGAGGTTCGGGATAGTTGAAGCTTTCTTT. Looking up the rest from reference TRBV30 and TRBJ1-1 gives the full variable domain: SQTIHQWPATLVQPVGSPLSLECTVEGTSNPNLYWYRQAAGRGLQLLFYSVGIGQISSEVPQNLSASRPQDRQFILSSKKLLLSDSGFYLCAWRFGIVEAFFGQGTRLTVV.

This chain joins TRBV7-9 and TRBJ2-1; 8 positions agree with TRBD2. V lost 5 bases, J lost 5 bases, and 17 bases stayed unmatched. Germline V gene sequence: CDR1 SEHNR, CDR2 FQNEAQ (reference sequence). This CDR3 is built from 18 residues. CDR3 in amino acids: CASSQHPESGGLDNEQFF. In DNA, the CDR3 is TGTGCCAGCAGCCAGCACCCTGAAAGCGGGGGCTTGGACAATGAGCAGTTCTTC.

This clone was counted a few times. The J gene is TRBJ1-6, the V gene TRBV15; 10 bases map to TRBD1. This CDR3 is 15 amino acids long. V trimming: 1 base; J trimming: 15 bases; junction bases outside the gene matches: 9. Per the germline V gene, CDR1 is LNHNV and CDR2 is YYDKDF (reference sequence). Here the CDR3 reads CATSRVPDRGKVLHF. CDR3 bases: TGTGCCACCAGCAGAGTCCCGGACAGGGGGAAGGTCCTCCACTTT. Combining the CDR3 with reference TRBV15 and TRBJ1-6 gives the whole variable domain DAMVIQNPRYQVTQFGKPVTLSCSQTLNHNVMYWYQQKSSQAPKLLFHYYDKDFNNEADTPDNFQSRRPNTSFCFLDIRSPGLGDTAMYLCATSRVPDRGKVLHFGNGTRLTVT.

The J gene is TRBJ1-2, the V gene TRBV11-3; a possible D gene is TRBD1 (6 bases). V lost 4 bases and J 5 bases, leaving 14 bases between the germline ends. This CDR3 spans 14 amino acids. From germline, CDR1 is SGHNT and CDR2 YENEEA. The CDR3 protein is CASSSTGALYGYTF. The CDR3 DNA reads TGTGCCAGCAGCTCGACAGGAGCGCTTTATGGCTACACCTTC.

This sequence joins TRBV13 and TRBJ2-1; 8 bases agree with TRBD2. The junction had 17 bases not matched to a gene; V was cut back by 5 bases and J by 8 bases. The CDR3 runs to 17 residues. The germline V gene has CDR1 PRHDT and CDR2 FYEKMQ (reference sequence). The CDR3 reads CASSAQRGAGGADEQFF. For the CDR3, the DNA is TGTGCCAGCAGCGCCCAGAGGGGGGCGGGGGGCGCGGATGAGCAGTTCTTC.

V is TRBV2 and J is TRBJ1-4, with 7 nucleotides matching TRBD1. After removal of 7 bases from V and 5 bases from J, the junction contained 4 bases not matched to a gene. This CDR3 spans 13 amino acids. Germline V gene sequence: CDR1 SNHLY, CDR2 FYNNEI. Written as DNA, the CDR3 is TGTGCCAGCAATTCGGGACAGAATGAAAAACTGTTTTTT. Translation: CASNSGQNEKLFF.

The CDR3 coding sequence is TGTGCCAGCAGTGAATGGGACGAAGATCAGCCCCAGCATTTT. It translates to CASSEWDEDQPQHF. This rearrangement joins TRBV25-1 to TRBJ1-5, with a possible D match to TRBD1 (5 bases). V was shortened by 1 base and J by 5 bases, with 9 bases between the two germline ends. The CDR3 extends over 14 amino acids. The germline V gene has CDR1 MGHDK and CDR2 SYGVNS. The complete variable domain, with remaining parts taken from reference TRBV25-1 and TRBJ1-5, reads EADIYQTPRYLVIGTGKKITLECSQTMGHDKMYWYQQDPGMELHLIHYSYGVNSTEKGDLSSESTVSRIRTEHFPLTLESARPSHTSQYLCASSEWDEDQPQHFGDGTRLSIL.

The chain combines TRBV14 with TRBJ2-7, with TRBD2 as a possible D gene (6 bases). The CDR3 runs to 14 residues. V gave up 1 base and J gave up 3 bases, with 10 bases separating them. CDR1 and CDR2 from the germline V gene are SGHDN and FVKESK. The CDR3 is CASSQGDSYYEQYF. DNA for the CDR3: TGTGCCAGCAGCCAAGGGGACTCGTACTACGAGCAGTACTTC.

The V call is TRBV2, the J call TRBJ2-7; D possibly corresponds to TRBD2 (6 bases). Trimming pared 3 bases from V and 6 bases from J, leaving 12 bases between. Per germline, CDR1 SNHLY and CDR2 FYNNEI. There are 13 residues in the CDR3. CDR3 DNA: TGTGCCAGCAGTGACTTGGGAGGTCGCGAGCAGTACTTC. It specifies CASSDLGGREQYF.